These 14 T cell receptor beta chains came from one sample sequenced in a study of blood T cells in healthy people across ages. Using a J-beta primer mix together with a sample-barcoded 5' primer, a second PCR was run for about 6 to 12 cycles. TCRdb re-derived calls from the 5' RACE reads in MiXCR, one entry per CDR3 protein. The sample holds around 1,900,000 distinct CDR3 sequences, about two fifths seen once. Sequencing was carried out using blood. These receptors all come from a human donor in good health.

This chain joins TRBV5-1 and TRBJ2-5; D gene uncertain. Germline CDR1 reads SGHRS; CDR2 reads YFSETQ. This CDR3 is 12 amino acids long. The germline V and J ends were trimmed by 3 bases and 5 bases, with 8 bases remaining between them. As DNA, the CDR3 is TGCGCCAGCAGCTCCTTCCGGGAGACCCAGTACTTC. It encodes CASSSFRETQYF.

The rearrangement uses TRBV25-1 and TRBJ1-4, with D possibly being TRBD1 (6 bases). Germline V gene data show CDR1 as MGHDK and CDR2 as SYGVNS. Deletions cut 3 bases from V and 0 bases from J, with 11 bases between. The CDR3 runs to 16 residues. The CDR3 protein is CASSDPQGATNEKLFF. For the CDR3, the DNA is TGTGCCAGCAGTGACCCACAGGGAGCAACTAATGAAAAACTGTTTTTT. Complete variable domain (other parts from reference TRBV25-1 and TRBJ1-4): EADIYQTPRYLVIGTGKKITLECSQTMGHDKMYWYQQDPGMELHLIHYSYGVNSTEKGDLSSESTVSRIRTEHFPLTLESARPSHTSQYLCASSDPQGATNEKLFFGSGTQLSVL.

This rearrangement joins TRBV6-5 to TRBJ2-7; the D gene is possibly TRBD2 (7 bases). The germline V and J ends were trimmed by 8 bases and 4 bases, with 15 bases remaining between them. CDR1 is MNHEY and CDR2 is SVGAGI in the germline V gene. The CDR3 has 13 residues. CDR3 nucleotide sequence: TGTGCCAGCCGGGGAGGGGGAAGGTACGAGCAGTACTTC. It codes for CASRGGGRYEQYF.

The chain employs TRBV7-2 and TRBJ2-4; TRBD2 aligns across 7 bases. The J call is uncertain, as TRBJ2-7 better fits the DNA end. Per the germline V gene, CDR1 is SGHTA and CDR2 is FQGNSA. CDR3 size: 15 residues. CDR3 region: CASSSTRTRGHEQYF. CDR3 sequence (DNA): TGTGCCAGCAGCTCGACCAGGACTAGAGGTCACGAGCAGTACTTC.

The V call is TRBV20-1, the J call TRBJ2-7; D remains unclear. This CDR3 is built from 14 residues. Deletions cut 0 bases from V and 6 bases from J, with 15 bases between. Germline lookup yields CDR1 DFQATT and CDR2 SNEGSKA (reference sequence). As DNA, the CDR3 is TGCAGTGCTAGAGACAATCCTGGACCATTCGAGCAGTACTTC. As protein: CSARDNPGPFEQYF.

A remark on this clonotype: It may be a read error: a sequence one base away is much more abundant. The V gene is TRBV5-1, the J gene TRBJ2-7; D might be TRBD2 (5 bases). CDR3 length: 13 residues. Germline CDR1 and CDR2: SGHRS and YFSETQ. In DNA form, the CDR3 reads TGCGCCAGCAGCTTCGGAGGTATTTACGAGCGGTACTTC. Translated: CASSFGGIYERYF.

With regard to this clonotype: Sequence at one end of the junction differs from germline and may be a read error. The chain carries TRBV15 and TRBJ1-3; 9 nucleotides agree with TRBD1. The CDR3 extends over 17 amino acids. CDR1 is LNHNV, CDR2 YYDKDF, per germline (reference sequence). The CDR3 DNA reads TGTGCCGCCAGCTCCCGGACAGGGGAATTCTCTGGAAACACCATATATTTT. It specifies CAASSRTGEFSGNTIYF.

This chain links TRBV5-1 with TRBJ2-3; no firm D call. This CDR3 region has 15 residues. With 0 bases removed from V and 6 bases from J, the gap between germline ends came to 14 bases. Germline lookup yields CDR1 SGHRS and CDR2 YFSETQ. This chain's CDR3 is CASSLARGLGDTQYF. The CDR3 bases are TGCGCCAGCAGCTTGGCCAGAGGCCTTGGGGATACGCAGTATTTT.

In its sample, this clonotype was seen a few times. A junction boundary mismatches the germline segment, possibly from a read error. The genes are TRBV6-2 or TRBV6-3 and TRBJ2-5; 13 bases align to TRBD2. The J call may not be correct, given that the DNA end is closer to TRBJ2-7. The germline gives CDR1 MNHEY, CDR2 SVGEGT. The length of the CDR3 is 17 residues. The CDR3 DNA reads TGTGCCAGTAGTTACTCGACGACTAGCGGGGGGCCATACGAGCAGTACTTC. Its translation is CASSYSTTSGGPYEQYF.

A word on this clonotype: A read error may produce the germline difference seen at one junction end. The chain couples TRBV3-1 to TRBJ2-7; TRBD1 might be the D (6 bases). The CDR3 runs to 13 residues. Germline loops: CDR1 LGHDT, CDR2 YNNKEL (reference sequence). CDR3 residues: CAGRGPLTYEQYF. As DNA, the CDR3 is TGTGCCGGCAGGGGACCCCTTACCTACGAGCAGTACTTC.

The chain couples TRBV5-1 to TRBJ2-1, with D maybe TRBD1 (6 bases). The V end lost 0 bases, the J end lost 3 bases, and 10 bases lay between the germline ends. The CDR3 runs to 15 residues. The germline V gene encodes CDR1 SGHRS and CDR2 YFSETQ. The CDR3 loop reads CASSLAQGGYNEQFF. The CDR3 bases are TGCGCCAGCAGCTTGGCTCAAGGGGGCTACAATGAGCAGTTCTTC.

J is TRBJ2-1 and V is TRBV24-1, with D perhaps TRBD2 (6 bases). The CDR3 consists of 13 residues. The germline CDR1 and CDR2 sequences are KGHDR and SFDVKD. With 12 bases removed from V and 0 bases from J, the gap between germline ends came to 11 bases. The CDR3 bases are TGTGCCGTTAGCGGAGCCTCCTACAATGAGCAGTTCTTC. This translates into CAVSGASYNEQFF.

The rearrangement links TRBV5-1 to TRBJ2-3; D uncertain. This CDR3 comprises 14 residues. The V gene lost 1 base and the J gene lost 5 bases, with 11 bases spanning the gap. Germline V lookup: CDR1 SGHRS, CDR2 YFSETQ. The CDR3 coding sequence is TGCGCCAGCAGCTTGACCGGACCGGAAGATACGCAGTATTTT. This sequence encodes CASSLTGPEDTQYF.

The chain couples TRBV6-6 to TRBJ2-7; D gene unclear. V lost 7 bases and J lost 0, with 13 bases in between. Germline CDR1 reads MNHNY; CDR2 reads SVGAGI (reference sequence). The CDR3 totals 14 residues. The CDR3, as DNA: TGTGCCAGCACCATCCGTGCGAGCTCCTACGAGCAGTACTTC. This translates into CASTIRASSYEQYF.